Listed below are T cell receptor beta chains from one sample, sequenced in a study of blood T cell repertoires in COVID-19. The protocol was immunoSEQ multiplex PCR, while the TCRdb copy is restricted to in-frame clones and leaves out a portion. The sample has about 160,000 clones; approximately 88% are singletons. The sequencing input was peripheral blood. These receptors all stem from a woman aged 60-75 years who had recovered from COVID-19. CDR3s include the opening cysteine and the closing phenylalanine or tryptophan. Fields, in order: clone size, D gene, V gene, J gene, CDR3 DNA, CDR3 protein. A D gene is named only where the DNA matches it firmly. Size is stated for part of the rows, as once, few or many counts, or as a class when the clone is expanded.

.	.	TRBV2	TRBJ2-7	TGTGCCAGCAGTGAGACTTTTTGGCGGGTTCAGTACGAGCAGTACTTC	CASSETFWRVQYEQYF
.	.	TRBV7-2	TRBJ2-3	TGTGCCAGCAGAACGTACTTAGAGGATACGCAGTATTTT	CASRTYLEDTQYF
.	.	TRBV30	TRBJ2-7	TGTGCCTGGAGTACAGGGCGCCCCTACGAGCAGTACTTC	CAWSTGRPYEQYF
.	.	TRBV27	TRBJ2-7	TGTGCCAGCAGTTCCCCGGGACTGACGAGCTCCTACGAGCAGTACTTC	CASSSPGLTSSYEQYF
few	.	TRBV3-1/TRBV3-2	TRBJ1-2	TGTGCCAGCAGTTTCGGACAGACTGGGGGCTATGGCTACACCTTC	CASSFGQTGGYGYTF
few	TRBD2	TRBV5-6	TRBJ2-7	TGTGCCAGCAGCCCGGGACTAGCGAGCTCCTACGAGCAGTACTTC	CASSPGLASSYEQYF
.	.	TRBV11-3	TRBJ2-1	TGTGCCAGCAGCACTAGGGGGACGGATGAGCAGTTCTTC	CASSTRGTDEQFF
.	.	TRBV2	TRBJ1-1	TGTGCCAGCAGGGTGGACAACCTGAACACTGAAGCTTTCTTT	CASRVDNLNTEAFF
few	.	TRBV2	TRBJ2-5	TGTGCCAGCAATATAGTCACCCAAGAGACCCAGTACTTC	CASNIVTQETQYF
.	.	TRBV5-4	TRBJ1-2	TGTGCCAGCAGCCAAAGAGGGTCGGGGGGCGGCTATGGCTACACCTTC	CASSQRGSGGGYGYTF
.	TRBD2	TRBV19	TRBJ2-7	TGTGCCAGTAGTATTAGGAATGGCCTAGCGGGGGACGAGCAGTACTTC	CASSIRNGLAGDEQYF
.	.	TRBV20-1	TRBJ1-4	TGCAGTGGAGGATTTAATGAAAAACTGTTTTTT	CSGGFNEKLFF
.	TRBD2	TRBV7-6	TRBJ2-3	TGTGCCAGCAGCTTTGGGCTAGCGGGGAAGTGGACAGATACGCAGTATTTT	CASSFGLAGKWTDTQYF
.	TRBD1	TRBV13	TRBJ2-7	TGTGCCAGCAGCTTACTTGGGACAGCATCTGAGCAGTACTTC	CASSLLGTASEQYF
once	.	TRBV19	TRBJ1-4	TGTGCCAGTAGTAGCGGGGGGCAGAGTAATGAAAAACTGTTTTTT	CASSSGGQSNEKLFF
.	TRBD1	TRBV5-1	TRBJ2-7	TGCGCCAGCAGCTTTCTATCTGGTTCGACAGGGATCTCCGAGCAGTACTTC	CASSFLSGSTGISEQYF
.	.	TRBV5-5	TRBJ2-2	TGTGCCAGCAGGCGGGACTCGGGCCCCGCGAACACCGGGGAGCTGTTTTTT	CASRRDSGPANTGELFF
.	TRBD1	TRBV29-1	TRBJ1-1	TGCAGCGTGAGTCTAAACTCGGGACAGGGGACTGAAGCTTTCTTT	CSVSLNSGQGTEAFF
.	TRBD2	TRBV5-4	TRBJ2-7	TGTGCCAGCAGCTCTAGCGGGGGGTCCGAGCAGTACTTC	CASSSSGGSEQYF
.	TRBD1	TRBV19	TRBJ2-7	TGTGCCAGTAGTACTACAGGGGGGTCTTACGAGCAGTACTTC	CASSTTGGSYEQYF
.	.	TRBV7-8	TRBJ1-5	TGTGCCAGCAGCCCCGGGACTCCCAATCAGCCCCAGCATTTT	CASSPGTPNQPQHF
.	TRBD1	TRBV7-9	TRBJ1-6	TGTGCCAGCCTTTCCTCAGGGGGCGGTTCACCCCTCCACTTT	CASLSSGGGSPLHF
.	TRBD1	TRBV28	TRBJ1-5	TGTGCCAGCAGATCCGGGACAGGGGGTGTTCAGCCCCAGCATTTT	CASRSGTGGVQPQHF
.	.	TRBV9	TRBJ1-3	TGTGCCAGCAGCGAGACAGTGGCCGTGGGAAACACCATATATTTT	CASSETVAVGNTIYF
.	TRBD2	TRBV28	TRBJ2-2	TGTGCCAGCGGGCGGGGGGGCCCGGCCGGGGAGCTGTTTTTT	CASGRGGPAGELFF
.	TRBD1	TRBV9	TRBJ2-2	TGTGCCAGCAGCCTCGGGACAGCAACGAACACCGGGGAGCTGTTTTTT	CASSLGTATNTGELFF
.	.	TRBV18	TRBJ1-1	TGTGCCAGCTCACCGCCGGGACAAATGATGAACACTGAAGCTTTCTTT	CASSPPGQMMNTEAFF
.	TRBD2	TRBV2	TRBJ2-3	TGTGCCAGCAGTGCCCGACTAGCGGGGGAGTTCACAGATACGCAGTATTTT	CASSARLAGEFTDTQYF
.	.	TRBV27	TRBJ1-1	TGTGCCAGCAGTTTTCTGGGGCCGGCTGAAGCTTTCTTT	CASSFLGPAEAFF
.	.	TRBV27	TRBJ2-2	TGTGCCAGCAGTCGCTTTGGGGGGACGAACACCGGGGAGCTGTTTTTT	CASSRFGGTNTGELFF
.	TRBD2	TRBV6-2/TRBV6-3	TRBJ2-5	TGTGCCAGCAGCCGACTAGCGGGGGGGCCGGTAGAGACCCAGTACTTC	CASSRLAGGPVETQYF
.	.	TRBV15	TRBJ1-5	TGTGCCACCAGCAGAGAGGGCCAGGGCCACGATCAGCCCCAGCATTTT	CATSREGQGHDQPQHF
.	TRBD1	TRBV5-6	TRBJ2-5	TGTGCCAGCAGCTTGGTGACACAGGGGGCGGGTGAGACCCAGTACTTC	CASSLVTQGAGETQYF
.	.	TRBV5-4	TRBJ1-2	TGTGCCAGCAGCGGGGACTCTCTAGTCTATGGCTACACCTTC	CASSGDSLVYGYTF
.	TRBD1	TRBV10-3	TRBJ1-1	TGTGCCATCAGTGAACCGGGACAGGGGGCGAAAGCTTTCTTT	CAISEPGQGAKAFF
once	.	TRBV2	TRBJ1-6	TGTGCCAGCAGTGAAGGTCTATTGGGAGAATCCCCCCTCCACTTT	CASSEGLLGESPLHF
.	.	TRBV6-5	TRBJ2-7	TGTGCCTCCCGAGCCCCGGGCTCCTACGAGCAGTACTTC	CASRAPGSYEQYF
once	.	TRBV6-1	TRBJ2-2	TGTGCCAGCAGTGAAGCTAGGGGTTTAACCGGGGAGCTGTTTTTT	CASSEARGLTGELFF
.	.	TRBV6-5	TRBJ1-2	TGTGCCAGCAGAATTGGGGGGGCGTATGGCTACACCTTC	CASRIGGAYGYTF
.	.	TRBV7-9	TRBJ1-3	TGTGCCAGCAGCTCATCGGGATCTGGAAACACCATATATTTT	CASSSSGSGNTIYF
.	.	TRBV5-1	TRBJ1-1	TGCGCCAGCAGCTCTACAATAGACCGCGGGAACACTGAAGCTTTCTTT	CASSSTIDRGNTEAFF
.	.	TRBV28	TRBJ2-7	TGTGCCAGCAGTTTTCTGATATCCAGGGGTTACGAGCAGTACTTC	CASSFLISRGYEQYF
.	.	TRBV7-8	TRBJ1-1	TGTGCCAGCAGCTTAGCTGGGGACTACACTGAAGCTTTCTTT	CASSLAGDYTEAFF
.	.	TRBV3-1/TRBV3-2	TRBJ1-3	TGTGCCAGCAGCCAGCCACAGACGGCAAGTGGAAACACCATATATTTT	CASSQPQTASGNTIYF
.	.	TRBV7-9	TRBJ2-6	TGTGCCAGCAGCTTAGTACAGGGTCTGGGGGCCAACGTCCTGACTTTC	CASSLVQGLGANVLTF
.	TRBD1	TRBV14	TRBJ2-5	TGTGCCAGCAGCCAAGGGTGGACAGGGAAGACCCAGTACTTC	CASSQGWTGKTQYF
.	.	TRBV6-1	TRBJ1-5	TGTGCCAGCAGTGAGTATCGGGAACAGCCCCAGCATTTT	CASSEYREQPQHF
.	.	TRBV10-1	TRBJ2-4	TGCGCCAGCAGTGAATCGGTAACCAAAAACATTCAGTACTTC	CASSESVTKNIQYF